This T cell receptor beta chain was identified during a study of human T cells and chemical hapten exposure. The library tagged individual cDNA molecules with unique molecular identifiers. TCRdb reprocessed the RACE reads via MiXCR and lists one record per CDR3 protein. Of 50,000 or so distinct CDR3 sequences in the sample, less than 9.5% were seen once. In its sample, this clonotype was seen many times. Its antigen is not identified. Whole-study results and caveats: Sensitizing with DPC caused no change in TCRs above 1 in 1000 frequency.

Stated time point: patch test 1, 2 weeks after DPC sensitization. Treatment noted: therapeutic diphenylcyclopropenone sensitization with weekly scalp DPC. CDR3 length: 14 amino acids. V was clipped by 10 bases and J by 2 bases; unmatched bases: 5. The germline CDR1 and CDR2 sequences are SEHNR and FQNEAQ (reference sequence). The sequences come from whole blood, collected in connection with sensitization to the hapten diphenylcyclopropenone (DPC). The clonotype originates from a woman in her 50s with alopecia areata. Some clones in this sample may be carry-over from other donors' samples. This chain links TRBV7-9 with TRBJ2-1, with 10 positions matching TRBD2. The CDR3 protein is CATALAGTYNEQFF. For the CDR3, the DNA is TGTGCCACCGCACTAGCGGGAACCTACAATGAGCAGTTCTTC. Complete variable domain (other parts from reference TRBV7-9 and TRBJ2-1): DTGVSQNPRHKITKRGQNVTFRCDPISEHNRLYWYRQTLGQGPEFLTYFQNEAQLEKSRLLSDRFSAERPKGSFSTLEIQRTEQGDSAMYLCATALAGTYNEQFFGPGTRLTVL.